The rows below give T cell receptor beta chains drawn from one sample of a study of technical replicates of blood from a few donors. Profiling relied on immunoSEQ multiplex PCR, and the TCRdb table lists in-frame clones only, not all of them. The sample has roughly 80,000 clones, 91% seen once. Sequenced sample: T cells isolated from PBMCs. The receptors originated from a human donor in good health. Both conserved end residues are part of each CDR3. The D gene is left open where the match is weak. The listing skips clone size in some rows; elsewhere it reads once, few, many or a size class.

j_gene | abundance | v_gene | d_gene | CDR3nt | CDR3aa
TRBJ2-2 | NA | TRBV14 | NA | TGTGCCAGCAGCCAAGTGGCGAGGCAGAGCACCGGGGAGCTGTTTTTT | CASSQVARQSTGELFF
TRBJ1-2 | NA | TRBV10-2 | NA | TGCGCCAGCGGTACGACAGCTAACTATGGCTACACCTTC | CASGTTANYGYTF
TRBJ2-7 | NA | TRBV18 | TRBD1 | TGTGCCAGCTCACCGGGGACAGGGGCCTCCTACGAGCAGTACTTC | CASSPGTGASYEQYF
TRBJ1-1 | NA | TRBV18 | NA | TGTGCCAGCTCACCACCGGGAGGGTTGGTCACTGAAGCTTTCTTT | CASSPPGGLVTEAFF
TRBJ2-5 | NA | TRBV27 | TRBD1 | TGTGCCAGCAGTTGGACAGGGGGCGAGACCCAGTACTTC | CASSWTGGETQYF
TRBJ2-7 | NA | TRBV10-3 | NA | TGTGCCATCAACGCAGGGGACTCCTACGAGCAGTACTTC | CAINAGDSYEQYF
TRBJ1-1 | NA | TRBV6-1 | NA | TGTGCCAGCAGTGACCGTCAGGGTGCCTATGGTTTCTTT | CASSDRQGAYGFF
TRBJ1-5 | NA | TRBV5-4 | TRBD1 | TGTGCCAGCAGCATTACAGGGGGGGATCAGCCCCAGCATTTT | CASSITGGDQPQHF
TRBJ1-6 | NA | TRBV19 | NA | TGTGCCAGTAGTATACAGGGGACGGGTAATTCACCCCTCCACTTT | CASSIQGTGNSPLHF
TRBJ1-2 | NA | TRBV6-5 | TRBD1 | TGTGCCTCCCGGACAGGGACTCTAGATGGCTACACCTTC | CASRTGTLDGYTF
TRBJ1-2 | NA | TRBV27 | NA | TGTGCCAGCAAACGGACGGGATTCGATGGCTACACCTTC | CASKRTGFDGYTF
TRBJ1-6 | NA | TRBV5-1 | NA | TGCGCCAGCAGCTTGGAAGGGGTTACCAATTCACCCCTCCACTTT | CASSLEGVTNSPLHF
TRBJ1-1 | few | TRBV30 | NA | TGTGCCTGGAGACGCCTCAGGGAGGGCACTGAAGCTTTCTTT | CAWRRLREGTEAFF
TRBJ1-5 | NA | TRBV6-1 | NA | TGTGCCAGCAGTGTGACAGGCGGCAATCAGCCCCAGCATTTT | CASSVTGGNQPQHF
TRBJ2-5 | NA | TRBV11-2 | TRBD1 | TGTGCCAGCAGCTCACCCGAGTGGACAGGGGGAGAGACCCAGTACTTC | CASSSPEWTGGETQYF
TRBJ2-7 | once | TRBV10-3 | TRBD2 | TGTGCCATCAGTGAGTCGATGATGGGACTAGCGGACCACTACGAGCAGTACTTC | CAISESMMGLADHYEQYF
TRBJ2-7 | NA | TRBV4-1 | NA | TGCGCCAGCAGCGGCCGTGGAGTGGATCACTACGAGCAGTACTTC | CASSGRGVDHYEQYF
TRBJ1-1 | NA | TRBV20-1 | NA | TGCAGTGCTAGCCCCAGTACTGAAGCTTTCTTT | CSASPSTEAFF
TRBJ2-3 | once | TRBV30 | TRBD2 | TGTGCCTGGAGTCCGACTAGCGAGCGGCCCCAAGATTTT | CAWSPTSERPQDF
TRBJ1-5 | NA | TRBV18 | NA | TGTGCCAGCTCACCACGGACAGACCCTACGCCCCAGCATTTT | CASSPRTDPTPQHF
TRBJ2-1 | NA | TRBV4-1 | NA | TGCGCCAGCAGCCAAGGGTCCGGGGAGTCCTACAATGAGCAGTTCTTC | CASSQGSGESYNEQFF
TRBJ2-5 | NA | TRBV19 | TRBD1 | TGTGCCAGTAGTACCGGACAGGGATGGGAGACCCAGTACTTC | CASSTGQGWETQYF
TRBJ2-3 | NA | TRBV28 | NA | TGTGCCAGCAGTTTAAGCGGGCCGGATACGCAGTATTTT | CASSLSGPDTQYF
TRBJ2-5 | NA | TRBV28 | NA | TGTGCCAGCACCTTGGGCAGAGACCAAGAGACCCAGTACTTC | CASTLGRDQETQYF
TRBJ1-1 | NA | TRBV6-4 | NA | TGTGCCAGCAGTGACCGGTCGCAGGGCAAAGCTTTCTTT | CASSDRSQGKAFF
TRBJ1-2 | NA | TRBV5-1 | TRBD1 | TGCGCCAGCAGCGTCGACAGGGCTGGCTACACCTTC | CASSVDRAGYTF
TRBJ2-4 | NA | TRBV9 | TRBD1 | TGTGCCAGCAGCGCGTCCGGGACAGCTCTAAACATTCAGTACTTC | CASSASGTALNIQYF
TRBJ1-1 | NA | TRBV2 | NA | TGTGCCAGCAGTGCGCGGACAGCGAACACTGAAGCTTTCTTT | CASSARTANTEAFF
TRBJ2-5 | NA | TRBV5-1 | NA | TGCGCCAGCAGCTTTGGTGCGGGAGAGACCCAGTACTTC | CASSFGAGETQYF
TRBJ2-6 | NA | TRBV27 | NA | TGTGCCAGCGCGGTCTCTGGGGCCAACGTCCTGACTTTC | CASAVSGANVLTF
TRBJ2-3 | NA | TRBV6-6 | NA | TGTGCCAGCAGTTACTCCCCCAGGGACACAGATACGCAGTATTTT | CASSYSPRDTDTQYF
TRBJ2-1 | NA | TRBV9 | NA | TGTGCCAGCAGCGTAGTAGGCGGGGCAACCTACAATGAGCAGTTCTTC | CASSVVGGATYNEQFF
TRBJ1-3 | NA | TRBV2 | NA | TGTGCCAGCAGTGAAACCCGGGTGACTGGAAACACCATATATTTT | CASSETRVTGNTIYF
TRBJ2-3 | NA | TRBV6-1 | TRBD2 | TGTGCCAGCAGTGAACGGGGACTAGCGGGAGGGCCTCTGGATACGCAGTATTTT | CASSERGLAGGPLDTQYF
TRBJ2-2 | once | TRBV9 | TRBD2 | TGTGCCAGCAGCGTAGTTGGCGGGGGTCACACCGGGGAGCTGTTTTTT | CASSVVGGGHTGELFF
TRBJ1-1 | NA | TRBV9 | NA | TGTGCCAGCCGGCCCCCGGGGACTACGGGATTTAACACTGAAGCTTTCTTT | CASRPPGTTGFNTEAFF
TRBJ2-7 | once | TRBV5-1 | TRBD2 | TGCGCCAGCAGCTTGGGGGGTAGCGGGGACCAGTACTTC | CASSLGGSGDQYF
TRBJ2-2 | NA | TRBV9 | NA | TGTGCCAGCAGCCCCCCCCTCCCCGGGGAGCTGTTTTTT | CASSPPLPGELFF
TRBJ2-3 | NA | TRBV6-6 | TRBD2 | TGTGCCAGCAGTTTGACCCAGCGGGGGGGCCCAGATACGCAGTATTTT | CASSLTQRGGPDTQYF
TRBJ2-2 | NA | TRBV30 | NA | TGTGCCTGGAGTGCCCCGGACTTATTTATGGAAACCGGGGAGCTGTTTTTT | CAWSAPDLFMETGELFF
TRBJ1-1 | NA | TRBV11-2 | NA | TGTGCCAGCAGCTTGTCCTTCACTGAAGCTTTCTTT | CASSLSFTEAFF
TRBJ2-2 | NA | TRBV5-1 | TRBD1 | TGCGCCAGCAGCTTGGCCCCAGGGGGCACCGGGGAGCTGTTTTTT | CASSLAPGGTGELFF
TRBJ1-1 | NA | TRBV6-5 | NA | TGTGCCAGCAGTAGCATCGGGGGGAATACAGAAGCTTTCTTT | CASSSIGGNTEAFF
TRBJ1-2 | NA | TRBV6-5 | NA | TGTGCCAGCACGAAACATGCAGGGTCTCACTATGGCTACACCTTC | CASTKHAGSHYGYTF
TRBJ2-7 | NA | TRBV2 | NA | TGTGCCAGCAGTGAAAGAGGGACTCCATATTTCTACGAGCAGTACTTC | CASSERGTPYFYEQYF
TRBJ2-3 | NA | TRBV19 | NA | TGTGCCAGTAGTATCTATAGCGGATTCACAGATACGCAGTATTTT | CASSIYSGFTDTQYF
TRBJ1-2 | NA | TRBV5-4 | NA | TGTGCCAGCAGCTCCGCAGGGTTGGACTATGGCTACACCTTC | CASSSAGLDYGYTF
TRBJ2-7 | once | TRBV30 | NA | TGTGCCTGTAGTCCGGTGAGGGGGGAGCAGTACTTC | CACSPVRGEQYF
TRBJ1-6 | NA | TRBV27 | NA | TGTGCCAGCAGTAACGACTATCCCCCGGTCGATAATTCACCCCTCCACTTT | CASSNDYPPVDNSPLHF
TRBJ2-5 | NA | TRBV11-2 | TRBD2 | TGTGCCAGCAGCCCGGGGGGTGGGGAGACCCAGTACTTC | CASSPGGGETQYF
TRBJ2-3 | NA | TRBV13 | NA | TGTGCCAGCAGCTTGCGGGATACGCAGTATTTT | CASSLRDTQYF
TRBJ1-5 | NA | TRBV19 | TRBD1 | TGTGCCAGTTCTTCAGGGGGCGCTCAGCCCCAGCATTTT | CASSSGGAQPQHF
TRBJ1-2 | NA | TRBV6-5 | NA | TGTGCCAGCAGTTACTCGGACACCGATAACTATGGCTACACCTTC | CASSYSDTDNYGYTF
TRBJ2-3 | NA | TRBV2 | TRBD2 | TGTGCCAGCAGTGAAAGGTATCGACTAGCGGGAGTAAAAGATACGCAGTATTTT | CASSERYRLAGVKDTQYF